This T cell receptor beta chain was sequenced for a study of T cell repertoires in cytomegalovirus infection. On the study more broadly: Shared public TCR beta signatures pointed to both CMV infection and a matching HLA type.

MiXCR was run by TCRdb on the reads, yielding one entry per CDR3 protein. The profile covers fewer than 1,000,000 distinct CDR3 sequences, with less than 40% appearing a single time and 11% to 15% taken by the ten largest. To note about this clonotype: Its antigen is undetermined.

Study-wide findings and caveats: Cumulative public TCR beta family frequency identified carriers of CMV plus the relevant HLA. In two of eight donors, the top clonotype was HLA-C-restricted CMV-specific.

This CDR3 region has 12 residues. Germline-derived CDR1 and CDR2 are SQVTM and ANQGSEA. Trimming took off 1 base at V and 5 bases at J, with 5 bases between the two ends. Sample: cultured CD8+ T cells from PBMCs, taken from culture after CMV antigen stimulation. The chain recombines TRBV29-1 with TRBJ2-2; D ambiguous. This receptor was taken from a human donor in good health (CMV status not recorded). Some clones in this sample may be carry-over from other donors' samples. The chain's CDR3 is CSVEGGTGELFF. CDR3 bases: TGCAGCGTTGAAGGGGGAACCGGGGAGCTGTTTTTT.